This T cell receptor beta chain stems from a study of blood T cell repertoires in COVID-19. Turning to the study itself: T cells, B-cell-depleted T cells, or PBMCs supplied cDNA or gDNA.

The CDR3 has 14 residues. The V end was cut by 5 bases, the J end by 6 bases, with 13 bases between. Germline V gives CDR1 SGHTA, CDR2 FQGNSA. The assay was immunoSEQ multiplex PCR, and TCRdb's table has in-frame clones only and misses some. The sample includes about 150,000 clones, about 80% of them seen just once. The receptor's source is a woman aged 55-69 years with acute or convalescent COVID-19. The chain joins TRBV7-2 to TRBJ2-2; tentatively, D is TRBD2 (5 bases). Material for sequencing was peripheral blood. The CDR3 reads CASSPQPGAGELFF. In DNA, the CDR3 is TGTGCCAGCAGCCCCCAGCCCGGGGCCGGGGAGCTGTTTTTT. The whole variable domain, filled in from reference TRBV7-2 and TRBJ2-2, reads GAGVSQSPSNKVTEKGKDVELRCDPISGHTALYWYRQSLGQGLEFLIYFQGNSAPDKSGLPSDRFSAERTGGSVSTLTIQRTQQEDSAVYLCASSPQPGAGELFFGEGSRLTVL.